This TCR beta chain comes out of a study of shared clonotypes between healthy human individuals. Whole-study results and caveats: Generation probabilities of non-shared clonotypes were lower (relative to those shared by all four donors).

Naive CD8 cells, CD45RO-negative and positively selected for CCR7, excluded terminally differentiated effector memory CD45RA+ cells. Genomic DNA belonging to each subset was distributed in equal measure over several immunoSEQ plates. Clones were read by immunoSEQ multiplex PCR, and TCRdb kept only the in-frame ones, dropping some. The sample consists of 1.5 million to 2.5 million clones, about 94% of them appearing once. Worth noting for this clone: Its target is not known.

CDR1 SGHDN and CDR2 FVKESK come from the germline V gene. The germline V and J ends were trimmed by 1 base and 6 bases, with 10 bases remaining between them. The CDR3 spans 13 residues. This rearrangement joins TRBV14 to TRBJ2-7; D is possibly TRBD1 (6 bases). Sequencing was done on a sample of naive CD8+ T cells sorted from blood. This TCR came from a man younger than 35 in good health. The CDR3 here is CASSQVQGSEQYF. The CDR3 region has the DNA TGTGCCAGCAGCCAAGTACAGGGATCCGAGCAGTACTTC.